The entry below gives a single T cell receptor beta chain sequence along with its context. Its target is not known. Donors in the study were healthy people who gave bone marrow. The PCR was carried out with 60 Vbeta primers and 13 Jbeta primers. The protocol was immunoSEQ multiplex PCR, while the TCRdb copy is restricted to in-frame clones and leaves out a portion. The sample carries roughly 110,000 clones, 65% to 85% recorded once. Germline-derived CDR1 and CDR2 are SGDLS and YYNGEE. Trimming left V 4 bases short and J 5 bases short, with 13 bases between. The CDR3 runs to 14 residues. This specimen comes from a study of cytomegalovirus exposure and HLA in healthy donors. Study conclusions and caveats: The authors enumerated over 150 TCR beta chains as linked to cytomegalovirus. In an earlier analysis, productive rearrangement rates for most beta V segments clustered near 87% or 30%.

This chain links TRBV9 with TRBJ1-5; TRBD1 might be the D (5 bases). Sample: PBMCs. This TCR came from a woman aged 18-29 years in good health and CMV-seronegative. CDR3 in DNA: TGTGCCAGCAGCCCCAGCGGGGGGGATCAGCCCCAGCATTTT. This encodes CASSPSGGDQPQHF.